The rows below give T cell receptor beta chains drawn from one sample of a study of CD8 T cells in ankylosing spondylitis. TCRdb fed the 5' RACE reads into MiXCR, producing one record per CDR3 protein. Among 400,000 or so distinct CDR3 sequences listed, 26% were seen once. Sequencing input: blood, either unsorted or a sorted T cell fraction (not recorded which). These receptors came from a male donor with ankylosing spondylitis. Each CDR3 is given with its conserved first and last residue. A D gene is named only where the DNA matches it firmly. Some rows mark clone size as missing; the rest say once, few, many or name a class of expanded clone.

TRBJ2-2	NA	TRBV3-1	NA	CASSRDTTNTGELFF	TGTGCCAGCAGCCGGGACACAACGAACACCGGGGAGCTGTTTTTT
TRBJ1-1	NA	TRBV7-8	NA	CASVGRRYTEAFF	TGTGCCAGCGTTGGGAGAAGGTACACTGAAGCTTTCTTT
TRBJ2-1	few	TRBV5-6	NA	CASTPGLRNEQFF	TGTGCCAGTACACCGGGACTGCGGAATGAGCAGTTCTTC
TRBJ2-3	NA	TRBV3-1	NA	CASSQEPGRTQYF	TGTGCCAGCAGCCAAGAGCCAGGCCGTACGCAGTATTTT
TRBJ2-7	NA	TRBV6-1	NA	CASSPRQNYEQYF	TGTGCCAGCAGCCCAAGACAGAACTACGAGCAGTACTTC
TRBJ2-5	NA	TRBV6-6	NA	CASSYDIETQYF	TGTGCCAGCAGTTACGACATCGAGACCCAGTACTTC
TRBJ1-2	NA	TRBV20-1	TRBD1	CSARRTGLYGYTF	TGCAGTGCTAGAAGGACAGGGCTCTATGGCTACACCTTC
TRBJ2-1	NA	TRBV11-2	NA	CASSFSRGYGNEQFF	TGTGCCAGCAGCTTCAGCCGGGGGTATGGCAATGAGCAGTTCTTC
TRBJ2-7	few	TRBV11-2	NA	CASSLDPGYSYEQYF	TGTGCCAGCAGCTTAGATCCCGGCTACTCCTACGAGCAGTACTTC
TRBJ2-7	NA	TRBV5-1	TRBD1	CASSLGGTGVDEQYF	TGCGCCAGCAGCTTGGGGGGGACAGGGGTCGACGAGCAGTACTTC
TRBJ1-2	NA	TRBV20-1	NA	CSARPPRGTFNYGYTF	TGCAGTGCTAGACCACCCCGAGGGACCTTTAACTATGGCTACACCTTC
TRBJ2-1	few	TRBV5-1	NA	CASSLDRAGYNEQFF	TGCGCCAGCAGCTTGGACAGGGCGGGGTACAATGAGCAGTTCTTC
TRBJ2-5	few	TRBV11-2	TRBD2	CASSLELADRGTQYF	TGTGCCAGCAGCTTAGAACTAGCGGACCGGGGGACCCAGTACTTC
TRBJ2-1	NA	TRBV10-3	TRBD2	CAISEPGLAGEYNEQFF	TGTGCCATCAGTGAACCAGGACTAGCGGGGGAATACAATGAGCAGTTCTTC
TRBJ1-4	NA	TRBV20-1	TRBD1	CSARGLGGQKNEKLFF	TGCAGTGCTAGAGGTTTAGGGGGACAGAAAAATGAAAAACTGTTTTTT
TRBJ2-1	NA	TRBV7-8	NA	CASSPKSSSYNEQFF	TGTGCCAGCAGCCCCAAGAGTTCCTCCTACAATGAGCAGTTCTTC
TRBJ1-4	few	TRBV10-2	NA	CASSPAGSHEKLFF	TGCGCCAGCAGCCCCGCAGGGTCCCATGAAAAACTGTTTTTT
TRBJ2-7	NA	TRBV20-1	NA	CSGGPLSYEQYF	TGCAGTGGAGGCCCTCTCTCCTACGAGCAGTACTTC
TRBJ2-2	few	TRBV11-2	NA	CASSWLGKYTGNTGELFF	TGTGCCAGCAGCTGGCTCGGAAAATATACAGGGAACACCGGGGAGCTGTTTTTT
TRBJ1-1	few	TRBV5-1	NA	CASSLGPSETEAFF	TGCGCCAGCAGCTTGGGCCCCTCGGAGACTGAAGCTTTCTTT
TRBJ2-3	few	TRBV11-2	TRBD2	CASSLWSSGRATADTQYF	TGTGCCAGCAGCTTATGGTCTAGCGGGAGGGCGACCGCAGATACGCAGTATTTT
TRBJ2-5	few	TRBV5-1	NA	CASSPGQPYQETQYF	TGCGCCAGCAGCCCCGGACAGCCCTACCAAGAGACCCAGTACTTC
TRBJ2-2	few	TRBV12-3/TRBV12-4	NA	CASSPRPTDTGELFF	TGTGCCAGCAGTCCACGACCAACAGACACCGGGGAGCTGTTTTTT
TRBJ1-6	few	TRBV5-1	NA	CASSLLSLPRLYNSPLHF	TGCGCCAGCAGCTTACTGAGCCTACCAAGGCTCTATAATTCACCCCTCCACTTT
TRBJ1-6	few	TRBV20-1	NA	CSARTDSIRSPLHF	TGCAGTGCTAGGACGGACTCCATTCGGTCACCCCTCCACTTT
TRBJ2-7	few	TRBV7-2	NA	CASSLEGFYEQYF	TGTGCCAGCAGTCTAGAGGGATTCTACGAGCAGTACTTC
TRBJ2-7	NA	TRBV20-1	NA	CSANPPRTGSDYEQYF	TGCAGTGCTAACCCCCCGCGTACGGGGAGCGACTACGAGCAGTACTTC
TRBJ1-2	few	TRBV29-1	NA	CSVDVRLGLGYTF	TGCAGCGTTGATGTCCGCCTGGGTCTAGGCTACACCTTC
TRBJ1-1	NA	TRBV12-3/TRBV12-4	NA	CASSQRRTEAFF	TGTGCCAGCAGTCAGCGGAGGACTGAAGCTTTCTTT
TRBJ2-7	NA	TRBV6-2/TRBV6-3	NA	CASSLTSPSYEQYF	TGTGCCAGCAGCTTGACTTCACCCAGCTACGAGCAGTACTTC
TRBJ1-2	NA	TRBV29-1	TRBD1	CGVAGGQVGYTF	TGCGGCGTTGCAGGGGGCCAAGTTGGCTACACCTTC
TRBJ1-6	NA	TRBV5-1	NA	CASSLRGPVGQNSPLHF	TGCGCCAGCAGCCTCCGGGGCCCTGTGGGACAAAATTCACCCCTCCACTTT
TRBJ1-2	NA	TRBV7-2	TRBD1	CASSLANRGNGYTF	TGTGCCAGCAGCTTAGCGAACAGGGGGAATGGCTACACCTTC
TRBJ1-1	few	TRBV6-2/TRBV6-3	NA	CASTGQKNTEAFF	TGTGCCAGCACTGGACAGAAGAACACTGAAGCTTTCTTT
TRBJ1-1	NA	TRBV5-1	NA	CASSWDPLRGTEAFF	TGCGCCAGCAGCTGGGACCCGTTGAGGGGCACTGAAGCTTTCTTT
TRBJ2-5	few	TRBV20-1	NA	CSARARGYQETQYF	TGCAGTGCTAGGGCTCGGGGGTACCAAGAGACCCAGTACTTC
TRBJ2-7	few	TRBV2	TRBD2	CATGTRQPYEQYF	TGTGCCACCGGGACTAGACAGCCCTACGAGCAGTACTTC
TRBJ2-1	few	TRBV5-1	NA	CASSLAGVPNEQFF	TGCGCCAGCAGCTTGGCGGGGGTTCCGAATGAGCAGTTCTTC
TRBJ2-1	NA	TRBV5-1	TRBD1	CASGPTGTGRNEQFF	TGCGCGAGCGGTCCCACCGGGACAGGGAGGAATGAGCAGTTCTTC
TRBJ2-5	NA	TRBV20-1	TRBD2	CSAREASGSGTQYF	TGCAGTGCTAGAGAGGCTAGCGGGAGCGGGACCCAGTACTTC
TRBJ1-1	few	TRBV5-1	NA	CASSLRSGARETEAFF	TGCGCCAGCAGCTTAAGGAGCGGAGCCAGGGAGACTGAAGCTTTCTTT
TRBJ2-7	few	TRBV5-1	NA	CASSPAVRDEQYF	TGCGCCAGCAGCCCGGCGGTACGAGACGAGCAGTACTTC
TRBJ1-2	NA	TRBV7-2	TRBD1	CASSTQGSNYGYTF	TGTGCCAGCAGCACACAGGGGTCTAACTATGGCTACACCTTC
TRBJ2-5	NA	TRBV19	NA	CASSISPGRPQETQYF	TGTGCCAGTAGTATCTCGCCGGGACGGCCCCAAGAGACCCAGTACTTC
TRBJ2-2	few	TRBV24-1	NA	CATSAGANTGELFF	TGTGCCACCAGTGCAGGGGCGAACACCGGGGAGCTGTTTTTT
TRBJ2-1	NA	TRBV20-1	NA	CSALGQSSKPSEQFF	TGCAGTGCTCTCGGACAGTCTTCGAAGCCAAGTGAGCAGTTCTTC
TRBJ2-2	few	TRBV10-3	NA	CAITPGALNTGELFF	TGTGCCATCACCCCGGGTGCCTTAAACACCGGGGAGCTGTTTTTT
TRBJ2-3	NA	TRBV7-7	NA	CASSLNSFTDTQYF	TGTGCCAGCAGCTTAAACAGTTTCACAGATACGCAGTATTTT
TRBJ1-5	few	TRBV12-3/TRBV12-4	NA	CASSSQGPQPQHF	TGTGCCAGCAGTTCACAGGGACCTCAGCCCCAGCATTTT
TRBJ2-2	NA	TRBV11-2	NA	CASSLAGAVGELFF	TGTGCCAGCAGCTTAGCGGGAGCGGTCGGGGAGCTGTTTTTT
TRBJ2-1	many	TRBV7-2	NA	CASTDYNEQFF	TGTGCCAGCACAGACTACAATGAGCAGTTCTTC
TRBJ2-3	NA	TRBV5-1	NA	CASSLEYADTQYF	TGCGCCAGCAGCTTGGAGTACGCAGATACGCAGTATTTT
TRBJ1-3	few	TRBV20-1	NA	CSARQTGNTIYF	TGCAGTGCTAGGCAGACTGGAAACACCATATATTTT
TRBJ1-1	few	TRBV14	NA	CASSQEKFRDEAFF	TGTGCCAGCAGCCAAGAAAAGTTTAGGGATGAAGCTTTCTTT
TRBJ1-1	NA	TRBV12-3/TRBV12-4	NA	CASSLRQGNGEAFF	TGTGCCAGCAGTTTGAGGCAGGGGAACGGTGAAGCTTTCTTT
TRBJ2-2	few	TRBV20-1	TRBD2	CSARKPGLAGGSGELFF	TGCAGTGCTAGAAAACCGGGACTAGCGGGAGGGAGCGGGGAGCTGTTTTTT
TRBJ2-1	few	TRBV27	TRBD2	CASSTAGTSGSYNEQFF	TGTGCCAGCAGCACAGCCGGGACTAGCGGTTCCTACAATGAGCAGTTCTTC
TRBJ2-2	NA	TRBV5-1	TRBD1	CASSPNTGTGFTGELFF	TGCGCCAGCAGCCCGAATACCGGGACAGGGTTCACCGGGGAGCTGTTTTTT